This T cell receptor (beta chain) was sequenced for a study of T cell repertoires in cytomegalovirus infection. About the study: It can be stated that public TCR beta signatures indicated CMV infection as well as a matching HLA type. Study results and caveats: Public TCR beta family frequency separated CMV-and-HLA carriers, including in an independent cohort.

With regard to this clonotype: What it binds is unknown.

Looked up from germline, CDR1 is DFQATT and CDR2 is SNEGSKA (reference sequence). The CDR3 totals 14 residues. After removal of 0 bases from V and 5 bases from J, the junction contained 4 bases not matched to a gene. TCRdb re-called the reads through MiXCR, storing one row per CDR3 protein. Of 250,000 to 300,000 distinct CDR3 sequences in the sample, roughly 25% were seen once. This receptor was obtained from a human donor in good health (CMV status not recorded). Some clones in this sample may be carry-over from other donors' samples. Sequencing was carried out using PBMCs. The rearrangement joins TRBV20-1 to TRBJ2-5; 9 nucleotides align to TRBD1. CDR3: CSAREATGGETQYF. In DNA, the CDR3 is TGCAGTGCTAGAGAGGCGACAGGGGGGGAGACCCAGTACTTC.